This paragraph covers one TCR beta chain sequence. The antigen is undetermined. TCRdb's table, derived via immunoSEQ multiplex PCR, lists solely in-frame clones and lacks some. Found here are 120,000 or so clones, around 80% of them singletons; the top ten hold about a quarter. This sample is drawn from a study of T cell responses to AZD1222 COVID-19 vaccine. Overall study findings and caveats: It was only six AZD1222 recipients who were seropositive at baseline. Repertoire samples came only from after the peak T cell response. Donors, mostly white British, included more females; clonal diversity was possibly underestimated. A rise in Spike-specific TCR breadth and depth followed two AZD1222 doses.

Here the sequenced sample was peripheral blood, taken 28 days after the second AZD1222 dose. The clonotype originates from an adult who received the AZD1222 COVID-19 vaccine.

CDR3 DNA: TGTGCCTCCCGGACAGGGTCGGGAAATCAGCCCCAGCATTTT. Encoded protein: CASRTGSGNQPQHF. The rearrangement uses TRBV19 and TRBJ1-5; 8 bases are a match to TRBD1. Germline CDR1 and CDR2: LNHDA and SQIVND (reference sequence). The trim removed 11 bases at V and 4 bases at J, leaving 10 bases unmatched. This CDR3 has 14 residues.